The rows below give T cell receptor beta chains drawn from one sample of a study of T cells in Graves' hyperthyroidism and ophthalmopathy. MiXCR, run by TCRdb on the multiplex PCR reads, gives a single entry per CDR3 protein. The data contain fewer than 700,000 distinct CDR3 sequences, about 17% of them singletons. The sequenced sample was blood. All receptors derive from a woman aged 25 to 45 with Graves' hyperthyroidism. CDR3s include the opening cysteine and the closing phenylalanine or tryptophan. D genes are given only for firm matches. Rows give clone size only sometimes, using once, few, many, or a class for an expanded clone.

cdr3_nt: TGTGCCAGCAGCTCCGGCAGGCGGGAGCGGGATGAGCAGTTCTTC
cdr3_aa: CASSSGRRERDEQFF
j_call: TRBJ2-1
cdr3_length: 15
clone_size: many
v_call: TRBV7-2
d_call: TRBD2

cdr3_nt: TGTGCCAGCAACCTTCTCCGGGGCGTTAAAAACATTCAGTACTTC
cdr3_aa: CASNLLRGVKNIQYF
j_call: TRBJ2-4
cdr3_length: 15
clone_size: NA
v_call: TRBV5-5
d_call: NA

cdr3_nt: TGCGCCAGCAGCCAAGACCCAAACATTCAGTACTTC
cdr3_aa: CASSQDPNIQYF
j_call: TRBJ2-4
cdr3_length: 12
clone_size: few
v_call: TRBV4-1
d_call: NA

cdr3_nt: TGTGCCAGCAGTTATAATCCGGGACAGGGAGATTACGAGCAGTACTTC
cdr3_aa: CASSYNPGQGDYEQYF
j_call: TRBJ2-7
cdr3_length: 16
clone_size: few
v_call: TRBV6-5
d_call: TRBD1

cdr3_nt: TGTGCCAGCAAAACAGCCAACTCTGGAAACACCATATATTTT
cdr3_aa: CASKTANSGNTIYF
j_call: TRBJ1-3
cdr3_length: 14
clone_size: many
v_call: TRBV28
d_call: NA

cdr3_nt: TGTGCCAGCAGTGAAGGAAGACAGCACTATAATTCACCCCTCCACTTT
cdr3_aa: CASSEGRQHYNSPLHF
j_call: TRBJ1-6
cdr3_length: 16
clone_size: many
v_call: TRBV6-1
d_call: NA

cdr3_nt: TGCAGTGCTAGTCGGGACTCGCGCTATGCAACTAATGAAAAACTGTTTTTT
cdr3_aa: CSASRDSRYATNEKLFF
j_call: TRBJ1-4
cdr3_length: 17
clone_size: few
v_call: TRBV20-1
d_call: NA

cdr3_nt: TGTGCCAGCAGTAGGGGGACTCTCACCGGGGAGCTGTTTTTT
cdr3_aa: CASSRGTLTGELFF
j_call: TRBJ2-2
cdr3_length: 14
clone_size: NA
v_call: TRBV28
d_call: NA

cdr3_nt: TGCAGTGTTCCACGGGAAGGAAATACCTACGAGCAGTACTTC
cdr3_aa: CSVPREGNTYEQYF
j_call: TRBJ2-7
cdr3_length: 14
clone_size: many
v_call: TRBV20-1
d_call: NA

cdr3_nt: TGCAGCGTCCCTCAGGGCCTGGCCGGGGGCTACACCTTC
cdr3_aa: CSVPQGLAGGYTF
j_call: TRBJ1-2
cdr3_length: 13
clone_size: many
v_call: TRBV29-1
d_call: NA